The subject of this entry is one T cell receptor (beta chain). Researchers grouped second doses given at about 4 or about 12 weeks into one pool. The data stem from a study of T cell responses to AZD1222 COVID-19 vaccine. Repertoires were generated with immunoSEQ multiplex PCR, while TCRdb's copy carries only in-frame clones and drops some. The sample lists 150,000 to 200,000 clones, approximately 95% occurring once. From germline, CDR1 is KGHDR and CDR2 SFDVKD. This CDR3 comprises 15 residues. The germline V and J ends were trimmed by 3 bases and 5 bases, with 14 bases remaining between them. This clonotype was sampled from an adult who received the AZD1222 COVID-19 vaccine. The chain links TRBV24-1 to TRBJ2-3; D might be TRBD2 (5 bases). The source material was peripheral blood, sampled 28 days after the second AZD1222 dose. The CDR3 bases are TGTGCCACCAGTGATGCTCGGGATCTCATAGATACGCAGTATTTT. Translated: CATSDARDLIDTQYF.